This TCR beta chain was profiled in a study of T-cell reconstitution after alpha-beta-depleted transplantation in children. A note on this clonotype: Its antigen is not identified.

Unique molecular identifiers featured in how the TCRbeta library was prepared. TCRdb re-derived calls from the PCR reads in MiXCR, one entry per CDR3 protein. Here the sample spans about 130,000 distinct CDR3 sequences, 9.7% being singletons. Regarding the study as a whole: There were reportedly several hundred expanded graft clones from which alpha-beta T cells came about two months after transplant. Counts and diversity of T cells one year after transplant came mostly from newly produced T cells. At day 60, the high TCRbeta diversity found in some patients originated from recipient T cells and thymic progenitors that had survived.

There are 16 residues in the CDR3. Germline assignment: CDR1 KGHSH and CDR2 LQKENI. V lost 3 bases to trimming and J lost 2 bases, with 17 bases between them. This clonotype was obtained from a girl under three years old who had a stem cell transplant for combined immunodeficiency, so the T cells may come from the graft donor. The rearrangement links TRBV18 to TRBJ2-7, with no clear D. The input for sequencing was PBMCs, mostly from graft donor cells, taken 180 days after TCRalphabeta/CD19-depleted stem cell transplant. The CDR3 region has the DNA TGTGCCAGCTCACCCCAACAGACAACTACTCCCTACGAGCAGTACTTC. It yields the protein CASSPQQTTTPYEQYF.